Presented here are 14 T cell receptor beta chains from one specimen sequenced in a study of control samples from healthy donors and cancer patients. TCRdb's table, derived via immunoSEQ multiplex PCR, lists solely in-frame clones and lacks some. The sample shows roughly 50,000 clones, approximately 95% of them seen only once. Sequenced input: blood. Receptors were obtained from a young woman in good health.

This chain joins TRBV6-4 and TRBJ2-3, with unresolved D. V gave up 4 bases and J gave up 0 bases, with 11 bases separating them. The CDR3 covers 15 residues. Germline CDR1 is MRHNA and CDR2 is SNTAGT. The CDR3 nucleotides read TGTGCCAGCAGTGCTACCTTTTCTAGCACAGATACGCAGTATTTT. Its translation: CASSATFSSTDTQYF.

The chain links TRBV7-9 to TRBJ2-5; D ambiguous. The germline V gene encodes CDR1 SEHNR and CDR2 FQNEAQ (reference sequence). Trimming removed 2 bases at V and 4 bases at J, with 5 bases between. This CDR3 contains 12 residues. CDR3 amino acids: CASSLRRETQYF. The CDR3 coding sequence is TGTGCCAGCAGCTTAAGGCGAGAGACCCAGTACTTC.

The V and J genes are TRBV28 and TRBJ2-4; D gene unclear. V was cut by 6 bases and J by 7 bases, with 10 bases left in between. The CDR3 loop spans 12 amino acids. The germline V gene has CDR1 MDHEN and CDR2 SYDVKM. The CDR3 coding sequence is TGTGCCAGCAGCACCTCCCGGAACATTCAGTACTTC. Protein: CASSTSRNIQYF. Variable domain in full (rest from reference TRBV28 and TRBJ2-4): DVKVTQSSRYLVKRTGEKVFLECVQDMDHENMFWYRQDPGLGLRLIYFSYDVKMKEKGDIPEGYSVSREKKERFSLILESASTNQTSMYLCASSTSRNIQYFGAGTRLSVL.

This chain uses TRBV24-1 with TRBJ2-5; a weak D match, TRBD1 (5 bases). The V gene lost 3 bases and the J gene lost 5 bases, with 15 bases spanning the gap. Germline V gives CDR1 KGHDR, CDR2 SFDVKD. The CDR3 has 15 residues. The CDR3 DNA reads TGTGCCACCAGTGATAAAATTGGTGGGGCCGAGACCCAGTACTTC. Protein: CATSDKIGGAETQYF.

CDR3 in amino acids: CSVEFRSGAVEQFF. The CDR3 coding sequence is TGCAGCGTTGAATTCCGGAGCGGGGCTGTTGAGCAGTTCTTC. The gene calls are TRBV29-1 and TRBJ2-1; 7 nucleotides line up with TRBD2. CDR3 length equals 14 residues. V shed 2 bases and J 9 bases; nucleotides not matched to a gene: 10. CDR1 and CDR2 from the germline V gene are SQVTM and ANQGSEA.

V and J are TRBV24-1 and TRBJ1-2; D is unclear. Looked up from germline, CDR1 is KGHDR and CDR2 is SFDVKD. This CDR3 region has 14 residues. V gave up 5 bases and J gave up 3 bases, with 12 bases separating them. The CDR3 reads CATSGAGGDYGYTF. The CDR3 DNA reads TGTGCCACCAGTGGTGCGGGCGGCGACTATGGCTACACCTTC.

This clone came up a few times. The genes are TRBV3-1 (or the pseudogene TRBV3-2) and TRBJ2-7; tentatively, D is TRBD2 (6 bases). The germline gives CDR1 LGHDT, CDR2 YNNKEL (reference sequence). Trimming removed 0 bases from V and 4 bases from J, with 13 bases in between. CDR3 length equals 15 residues. CDR3 DNA: TGTGCCAGCAGCCAAGAGCCCCTAGCGCAGTACGAGCAGTACTTC. Translating it yields CASSQEPLAQYEQYF.

This sequence joins TRBV30 and TRBJ1-2, with 7 bases aligning to TRBD1. The junction had 13 bases not matched to a gene; V was cut back by 2 bases and J by 4 bases. CDR3 length: 16 amino acids. Germline V gene sequence: CDR1 GTSNPN, CDR2 SVGIG (reference sequence). CDR3 amino acids: CAWSSLDRVRTYGYTF. The CDR3 bases are TGTGCCTGGAGTTCCCTTGACAGGGTGAGGACCTATGGCTACACCTTC.

The chain combines TRBV28 with TRBJ1-2; unclear D gene. The V gene lost 2 bases and the J gene lost 2 bases, with 6 bases spanning the gap. CDR3 length: 13 amino acids. Germline V gene sequence: CDR1 MDHEN, CDR2 SYDVKM. CDR3 DNA sequence: TGTGCCAGCAGTTTAGAACCCAACTATGGCTACACCTTC. Residues: CASSLEPNYGYTF.

The rearrangement uses TRBV2 and TRBJ1-1; 9 bases fit TRBD1. Unmatched junction bases numbered 4, after V lost 7 bases and J lost 1 base. CDR1 and CDR2 (germline): SNHLY, FYNNEI. This CDR3 has 14 residues. As DNA, the CDR3 is TGTGCCAGCAATCCGGACAGGGGGAACACTGAAGCTTTCTTT. Translated: CASNPDRGNTEAFF.

V is TRBV18 and J is TRBJ2-7; perhaps TRBD1 as D (6 bases). There are 15 residues in the CDR3. Trimming removed 5 bases from V and 2 bases from J, with 16 bases in between. Germline loops: CDR1 KGHSH, CDR2 LQKENI. CDR3 residues: CASSGTGTPTYEQYF. CDR3 sequence (DNA): TGTGCCAGCTCAGGTACCGGGACACCTACCTACGAGCAGTACTTC.

V and J are TRBV28 and TRBJ1-1; D is undetermined. V was cut by 6 bases and J by 0 bases, with 11 bases left in between. The CDR3 is 14 amino acids. Germline V gene lookup returns CDR1 MDHEN and CDR2 SYDVKM. The DNA for the CDR3 is TGTGCCAGCAGCCCGGACTTACTGAACACTGAAGCTTTCTTT. It specifies CASSPDLLNTEAFF.

The CDR3 region is CASTLGTGVPDTQYF. CDR3 nucleotide sequence: TGTGCCTCTACCCTTGGGACAGGGGTTCCAGATACGCAGTATTTT. V gene TRBV19 combines with J gene TRBJ2-3; 10 bases are shared with TRBD1. The CDR3 runs to 15 residues. V dropped 11 bases and J dropped 4; count of bases not matched to a gene: 12. Germline CDR1 and CDR2: LNHDA and SQIVND (reference sequence).

V and J are TRBV7-8 and TRBJ2-7; D not resolved. The CDR3 runs to 12 residues. Germline values: CDR1 SGHVS, CDR2 FQNEAQ. The V and J ends lost 4 bases and 7 bases respectively, with 11 bases between them. The CDR3 bases are TGTGCCAGCAGCTACGGGTACGGGGAGCAGTACTTC. This sequence encodes CASSYGYGEQYF.